This paragraph reports one TCR beta chain. Its antigen remains unknown. J was trimmed by 2 bases and V by 1 base; bases with no gene match: 8. The CDR3 extends over 18 amino acids. Germline lookup yields CDR1 LGHNA and CDR2 YNFKEQ. The protocol was immunoSEQ multiplex PCR, while the TCRdb copy is restricted to in-frame clones and leaves out a portion. The data show approximately 140,000 clones, around 91% seen once. The data are from a study of T cell responses to AZD1222 COVID-19 vaccine. Notes on the study in general: The span of vaccine-associated CD4 TCRs extended across spike, with dominance at 160-218 and 743-854. Seropositive status at baseline applied to only 5 or 6 AZD1222 recipients. Donors were largely white British and mainly female; clonal diversity was possibly underestimated.

The TCR comes from an adult in good health. The gene calls are TRBV4-2 and TRBJ2-1, with 10 bases that match TRBD1. This specimen consisted of peripheral blood, obtained on day 0 of AZD1222 vaccination. The CDR3, as DNA: TGTGCCAGCAGCCAAGTTGGACAGGGGGTGGCCCCCTACAATGAGCAGTTCTTC. Amino acids: CASSQVGQGVAPYNEQFF.